These 26 T cell receptor beta chains share one sample of origin, sequenced in a study of Graves' ophthalmopathy and Graves' hyperthyroidism. The authors amplified TCR beta CDR3 regions, and they did so from RNA transcripts for repertoire sequencing. Amplification began with first-round RT-PCR using HTBI primers, then second-round multiplex PCR was performed. Each CDR3 protein is one row after TCRdb ran MiXCR on the multiplex PCR reads. The table includes over a million distinct CDR3 sequences, less than 45% detected once. Sequenced: peripheral blood or thyroid tissue (not recorded which). All receptors come from an adult man with Graves' hyperthyroidism.

This clonotype was picked up many times. The chain is built from TRBV20-1 and TRBJ1-1; TRBD1 is a possible D gene (6 bases). Germline CDR1 DFQATT, CDR2 SNEGSKA (reference sequence). V was cut by 2 bases and J by 5 bases, with 15 bases left in between. The CDR3 consists of 14 residues. The CDR3 reads CSARIRTEKTEAFF. CDR3 DNA: TGCAGTGCTAGAATCAGGACAGAAAAGACTGAAGCTTTCTTT.

The table lists this clonotype with a few counts. This sequence joins TRBV7-9 and TRBJ1-2, with no clear D. Per the germline V gene, CDR1 is SEHNR and CDR2 is FQNEAQ (reference sequence). With 3 bases removed from V and 6 bases from J, the gap between germline ends came to 11 bases. The CDR3 runs to 13 residues. DNA of the CDR3: TGTGCCAGCAGCTTCAGATCAGCGGATGGCTACACCTTC. It is translated as CASSFRSADGYTF.

This clonotype was observed many times. The chain is built from TRBV7-6 and TRBJ2-5; D gene uncertain. The germline V and J ends were trimmed by 2 bases and 5 bases, with 18 bases remaining between them. Per germline, CDR1 SGHVS and CDR2 FNYEAQ. CDR3 length: 16 amino acids. The chain's CDR3 is CASSLFWAAPQETQYF. CDR3 coding DNA: TGTGCCAGCAGCTTATTTTGGGCAGCCCCTCAGGAGACCCAGTACTTC. The full variable domain, completed using reference TRBV7-6 and TRBJ2-5, is GAGVSQSPRYKVTKRGQDVALRCDPISGHVSLYWYRQALGQGPEFLTYFNYEAQQDKSGLPNDRFSAERPEGSISTLTIQRTEQRDSAMYRCASSLFWAAPQETQYFGPGTRLLVL.

J is TRBJ1-6 and V is TRBV29-1, with TRBD1 as a possible D gene (5 bases). The V end was cut by 6 bases, the J end by 10 bases, with 16 bases between. This CDR3 is built from 13 residues. CDR1 is SQVTM, CDR2 ANQGSEA, per germline. Here the CDR3 reads CSVDQGNGSPLHF. For the CDR3, the DNA is TGCAGCGTCGACCAGGGCAACGGATCACCCCTCCACTTT.

In its sample, this clonotype was seen many times. The J gene is TRBJ1-5, the V gene TRBV5-6; 9 bases map to TRBD1. From germline, CDR1 is SGHDT and CDR2 YYEEEE. This CDR3 region has 15 residues. V lost 4 bases to trimming and J lost 5 bases; unmatched junction nucleotides: 7. The CDR3 loop is CASSADRGFDQPQHF. CDR3 in DNA: TGTGCCAGCAGCGCGGACAGGGGATTCGATCAGCCCCAGCATTTT.

The chain recombines TRBV11-2 with TRBJ1-2; 7 bases agree with TRBD1. Losses at the gene ends were 3 bases for V and 9 bases for J; bases not matched to a gene: 10. CDR1 and CDR2 from the germline V gene are SGHAT and FQNNGV. CDR3 length equals 14 residues. CDR3 DNA: TGTGCCAGCAGCTTCCAGCCTAGGGACAGTAGCTACACCTTC. Translated: CASSFQPRDSSYTF.

On this clonotype itself: A much larger clone differs from this one at a single base, so this may be a read error. The chain joins TRBV29-1 to TRBJ2-7, with a possible D match to TRBD2 (5 bases). The CDR3 runs 12 residues. From germline, CDR1 is SQVTM and CDR2 ANQGSEA. The chain's CDR3 is CSVRTDSYGQYF. The CDR3 nucleotides are TGCAGCGTCAGGACTGATTCCTACGGGCAGTACTTC.

This CDR3 reads CASSGGTGRETQYF. In nucleotides, the CDR3 is TGTGCCAGCAGCGGTGGGACAGGGCGAGAGACCCAGTACTTC. The chain carries TRBV7-8 and TRBJ2-5; 9 nucleotides agree with TRBD1. The V gene end was trimmed by 5 bases and the J gene end by 4 bases; junction bases not matched to a gene: 5. Germline CDR1 is SGHVS and CDR2 is FQNEAQ. The CDR3 contains 14 residues.

Many counts were recorded for this clonotype. V is TRBV29-1 and J is TRBJ1-1; no reliable D call. The CDR3 covers 15 residues. The V end lost 0 bases, the J end lost 0 bases, and 11 bases lay between the germline ends. Germline CDR1 reads SQVTM; CDR2 reads ANQGSEA. The CDR3 reads CSVEDSHRMNTEAFF. CDR3 bases: TGCAGCGTTGAAGATAGTCACAGAATGAACACTGAAGCTTTCTTT. Filled out from reference TRBV29-1 and TRBJ1-1, the complete variable domain reads SAVISQKPSRDICQRGTSLTIQCQVDSQVTMMFWYRQQPGQSLTLIATANQGSEATYESGFVIDKFPISRPNLTFSTLTVSNMSPEDSSIYLCSVEDSHRMNTEAFFGQGTRLTVV.

This clonotype was seen more than once but under ten times. V usage is TRBV30 and J usage is TRBJ2-7; weak D call: TRBD1 (5 bases). Germline V gives CDR1 GTSNPN, CDR2 SVGIG (reference sequence). This CDR3 has 14 amino acids. Trimming removed 3 bases at V and 6 bases at J, with 18 bases between. The CDR3 reads CAWSRAAVPTEQYF. CDR3 DNA sequence: TGTGCCTGGAGCAGGGCCGCGGTACCCACCGAGCAGTACTTC.

This clonotype was observed a handful of times. V and J are TRBV20-1 and TRBJ1-1; possible D gene TRBD1, 6 bases. This CDR3 contains 16 residues. Trimming took 1 base from V and 0 from J, leaving 15 bases between them. Germline CDR1 and CDR2: DFQATT and SNEGSKA (reference sequence). CDR3 sequence reads: CSARVGGRGMNTEAFF. CDR3 bases: TGCAGTGCTAGAGTCGGGGGGCGGGGAATGAACACTGAAGCTTTCTTT.

This chain uses TRBV29-1 with TRBJ2-5; D uncertain. The germline V gene encodes CDR1 SQVTM and CDR2 ANQGSEA. This CDR3 has 9 amino acids. The V end lost 7 bases, the J end lost 5 bases, and 5 bases lay between the germline ends. CDR3 bases: TGCAGCGCGATGGAGACCCAGTACTTC. Its protein is CSAMETQYF. The entire variable domain, with the rest obtained from reference TRBV29-1 and TRBJ2-5, is as follows: SAVISQKPSRDICQRGTSLTIQCQVDSQVTMMFWYRQQPGQSLTLIATANQGSEATYESGFVIDKFPISRPNLTFSTLTVSNMSPEDSSIYLCSAMETQYFGPGTRLLVL.

The chain carries TRBV7-2 and TRBJ1-6; 8 bases line up with TRBD1. V trimming: 6 bases; J trimming: 13 bases; junction bases outside the gene matches: 23. In germline, CDR1 is SGHTA, CDR2 FQGNSA. The CDR3 length is 18 residues. The CDR3 nucleotides are TGTGCCAGCAGACCTACAGGGGGACCCGGGGAGCTACCCTTCCCCCTCCACTTT. It translates to CASRPTGGPGELPFPLHF. The full variable domain, in which reference TRBV7-2 and TRBJ1-6 provide the parts outside the CDR3, is GAGVSQSPSNKVTEKGKDVELRCDPISGHTALYWYRQSLGQGLEFLIYFQGNSAPDKSGLPSDRFSAERTGGSVSTLTIQRTQQEDSAVYLCASRPTGGPGELPFPLHFGNGTRLTVT.

In this sample, this clonotype turned up a few times. This chain joins TRBV14 and TRBJ2-5; 8 nucleotides match TRBD1. The germline CDR1 and CDR2 sequences are SGHDN and FVKESK. J lost 5 bases, V lost 1 base, and 9 bases had no gene match. The CDR3 consists of 16 residues. This CDR3 is CASSQVGRGLLETQYF. CDR3 nucleotides: TGTGCCAGCAGCCAAGTTGGCAGGGGGCTTTTGGAGACCCAGTACTTC.

V usage is TRBV7-6 and J usage is TRBJ1-2; 7 bases map to TRBD1. Germline V gene sequence: CDR1 SGHVS, CDR2 FNYEAQ. The CDR3 extends over 13 amino acids. Unmatched junction bases numbered 6, after V lost 5 bases and J lost 6 bases. CDR3 region: CASSGTAGDGYTF. In DNA form, the CDR3 reads TGTGCCAGCAGCGGGACAGCTGGGGATGGCTACACCTTC.

This clonotype appeared many times. This sequence joins TRBV2 and TRBJ1-5, with TRBD1 as a possible D gene (5 bases). V dropped 8 bases and J dropped 5 bases, with 19 bases sitting between them. CDR1 is SNHLY, CDR2 FYNNEI, per germline. The CDR3 is 15 amino acids. CDR3 coding DNA: TGTGCCAGCGCAGCAGGGCGGAAATCGTATCAGCCCCAGCATTTT. Its protein is CASAAGRKSYQPQHF.

This clonotype was detected many times. V gene TRBV11-2 combines with J gene TRBJ1-1, with D unclear. Trimming shortened V by 0 bases and J by 6 bases, and 8 bases separated the two germline ends. CDR3 size: 13 residues. Germline CDR1 and CDR2: SGHAT and FQNNGV. This chain's CDR3 is CASSLDLVAEAFF. The CDR3 DNA reads TGTGCCAGCAGCTTAGATCTAGTCGCTGAAGCTTTCTTT.

This clonotype was detected many times. The chain joins TRBV15 to TRBJ1-5; D unresolved. This CDR3 has 15 amino acids. Trimming took off 1 base at V and 0 bases at J, with 7 bases between the two ends. The germline V gene has CDR1 LNHNV and CDR2 YYDKDF (reference sequence). This CDR3 is CATSRGEGSNQPQHF. CDR3 coding DNA: TGTGCCACCAGCAGAGGGGAGGGTAGCAATCAGCCCCAGCATTTT.

This clonotype was seen repeatedly, ten times or more. One junction end does not reproduce the germline sequence, and a read error may be involved. The CDR3 DNA follows: TGTGCCAGCAGGTTAGGACAGGGTGTATCACCCCTCCACTTT. It codes for CASRLGQGVSPLHF. V gene TRBV7-8 combines with J gene TRBJ1-6; 8 positions agree with TRBD1. CDR3 length: 14 amino acids. Germline values: CDR1 SGHVS, CDR2 FQNEAQ.

This clonotype was counted many times. This chain uses TRBV2 with TRBJ2-6; D unresolved. CDR1 and CDR2 from the germline V gene are SNHLY and FYNNEI. The V gene lost 10 bases and the J gene lost 4 bases, with 14 bases spanning the gap. This CDR3 is 14 amino acids long. In nucleotides, the CDR3 is TGTGCCACCCCGGCTGCAGCAGGGGCCAACGTCCTGACTTTC. Amino acids: CATPAAAGANVLTF.

This clonotype was found many times. The chain couples TRBV20-1 to TRBJ2-7; TRBD2 matches at 8 bases. The CDR3 runs to 11 residues. V was clipped by 1 base and J by 13 bases; unmatched bases: 6. Germline V gives CDR1 DFQATT, CDR2 SNEGSKA (reference sequence). As DNA, the CDR3 is TGCAGTGCTAGAGGGGGACTAGTGGTTTACTTC. This translates into CSARGGLVVYF.

The table lists this clonotype with many counts. The chain has TRBV19 and TRBJ2-5; the D is unclear. There are 15 residues in the CDR3. V lost 3 bases, J lost 5 bases, and 16 bases lay in between. Germline CDR1 and CDR2: LNHDA and SQIVND (reference sequence). The CDR3 protein is CASSILHPPTETQYF. Written as DNA, the CDR3 is TGTGCCAGTAGTATCCTTCATCCGCCCACGGAGACCCAGTACTTC. Using reference TRBV19 and TRBJ2-5 for the parts outside the CDR3, the full variable domain is DGGITQSPKYLFRKEGQNVTLSCEQNLNHDAMYWYRQDPGQGLRLIYYSQIVNDFQKGDIAEGYSVSREKKESFPLTVTSAQKNPTAFYLCASSILHPPTETQYFGPGTRLLVL.

This clonotype was counted a few times. The chain couples TRBV6-1 to TRBJ2-5, with 8 bases identical to TRBD1. Trimming removed 2 bases from V and 9 bases from J; junction bases left unmatched: 8. Per germline, CDR1 MNHNS and CDR2 SASEGT. This CDR3 contains 14 residues. The CDR3 loop reads CASSEIFRGQSQYF. As DNA, the CDR3 is TGTGCCAGCAGTGAAATCTTCAGGGGGCAATCCCAGTACTTC.

As for this clonotype: One junction end does not reproduce the germline sequence, and a read error may be involved. Here the CDR3 reads CSASIQWGGQDSYEQCF. In DNA, the CDR3 is TGCAGTGCTAGTATACAATGGGGAGGACAGGACTCCTACGAGCAGTGCTTC. This rearrangement joins TRBV20-1 to TRBJ2-7; TRBD1 is a possible D gene (7 bases). This CDR3 region has 17 residues. CDR1 is DFQATT, CDR2 SNEGSKA, per germline (reference sequence).

This clonotype has just a few counts. The rearrangement links TRBV4-3 to TRBJ1-1; 7 bases map to TRBD1. V gave up 0 bases and J gave up 4 bases; unmatched junction bases: 5. The CDR3 is 15 residues long. Germline CDR1 is LGHNA and CDR2 is YSLEER. The CDR3 DNA follows: TGCGCCAGCAGCCAAGATCTTACAGGGGTCACTGAAGCTTTCTTT. It specifies CASSQDLTGVTEAFF.

The chain combines TRBV28 with TRBJ2-7; D might be TRBD1 (6 bases). The CDR3 runs to 14 residues. Trimming took off 5 bases at V and 5 bases at J, with 16 bases between the two ends. From germline, CDR1 is MDHEN and CDR2 SYDVKM. CDR3 amino acids: CASSESTGVDEQYF. The CDR3 coding sequence is TGTGCCAGCAGTGAATCGACAGGTGTCGACGAGCAGTACTTC.